This TCR beta chain came from a study of T cell responses to AZD1222 COVID-19 vaccine. Findings of the study overall: Possibly, clonal diversity was underestimated; donors were largely white British and included more females. Spike-specific TCRs gained breadth and depth after people received two AZD1222 doses. Reports indicate that nearly half of spike-specific TCRs are directed at unmutated variant regions. Baseline seropositivity occurred in only 5 or 6 AZD1222 recipients.

The table came from immunoSEQ multiplex PCR; TCRdb's copy has only in-frame clones and leaves some out. The sample shows about 93,000 clones, roughly 91% of them seen only once. A remark on this clone: No antigen is known for it.

The CDR3 runs to 15 residues. The ends lost 4 bases at V and 5 bases at J; junction bases unmatched: 5. Germline-derived CDR1 and CDR2 are LGHDT and YNNKEL (reference sequence). The chain is built from TRBV3-1 (or the pseudogene TRBV3-2) and TRBJ2-5; TRBD2 agrees at 12 bases. The source of this sequence is an adult in good health. Here the sequenced sample was peripheral blood, taken on day 0 of MenACWY control vaccination. Written as DNA, the CDR3 is TGTGCCAGCAGCCCTAGCGGGGGGGCGAGGGAGACCCAGTACTTC. Translating it yields CASSPSGGARETQYF.